Shown below are 17 T cell receptor beta chains from a single sample sequenced in a study of cytomegalovirus exposure and HLA in healthy donors. The method was immunoSEQ multiplex PCR; TCRdb's version includes in-frame clones alone and lacks a portion of them. The sample lists about 120,000 clones; about 91% were seen once. Sequenced sample: PBMCs. The receptors were gathered from a man younger than 35 in good health and CMV-seronegative.

The chain recombines TRBV9 with TRBJ2-3, with 8 bases that match TRBD2. Germline CDR1 SGDLS, CDR2 YYNGEE. The J segment lost 3 bases and the V segment lost 6 bases, leaving 9 bases of the junction unmatched. This CDR3 comprises 15 residues. The CDR3 DNA reads as TGTGCCAGCACAGTCGGGGGGGCCAGGACAGATACGCAGTATTTT. Translation gives CASTVGGARTDTQYF.

The chain recombines TRBV28 with TRBJ1-2; 10 bases line up with TRBD1. The CDR3 spans 13 residues. V lost 3 bases and J lost 8; bases outside the gene matches: 3. Germline assignment: CDR1 MDHEN and CDR2 SYDVKM. The CDR3 is CASSFGQGGGYTF. DNA of the CDR3: TGTGCCAGCAGTTTCGGACAGGGGGGCGGCTACACCTTC.

V and J are TRBV6-5 and TRBJ2-3, with D unclear. Germline V gene sequence: CDR1 MNHEY, CDR2 SVGAGI. V was clipped by 0 bases and J by 0 bases, with 10 bases between them. This CDR3 is 16 amino acids long. CDR3 protein: CASSYSNLDSTDTQYF. DNA of the CDR3: TGTGCCAGCAGTTACTCGAACCTAGATAGCACAGATACGCAGTATTTT.

The genes are TRBV5-1 and TRBJ2-7; perhaps TRBD2 as D (5 bases). The CDR3 extends over 15 amino acids. Germline CDR1 is SGHRS and CDR2 is YFSETQ. Trimming removed 4 bases from V and 4 bases from J, with 18 bases in between. This chain's CDR3 is CASSPLGSGGYEQYF. Here the CDR3 DNA reads TGCGCCAGCAGCCCCCTAGGCTCTGGAGGTTACGAGCAGTACTTC.

Only a few counts were recorded for this clone. V usage is TRBV18 and J usage is TRBJ2-1; D is perhaps TRBD2 (6 bases). There are 15 residues in the CDR3. The V and J ends lost 4 bases and 3 bases respectively, with 13 bases between them. Germline CDR1 and CDR2: KGHSH and LQKENI. CDR3 coding DNA: TGTGCCAGCTCACTGGGACTGGGGAACTACAATGAGCAGTTCTTC. The encoded protein is CASSLGLGNYNEQFF.

The chain carries TRBV10-2 and TRBJ2-7; D is unclear. The V end lost 8 bases, the J end lost 3 bases, and 8 bases lay between the germline ends. In germline, CDR1 is WSHSY, CDR2 SAAADI. The CDR3 spans 11 residues. The DNA of the CDR3 is TGCGCCAGCGTCTCGGGCTACGAGCAGTACTTC. Its translation: CASVSGYEQYF.

The chain links TRBV28 to TRBJ2-7, with 8 bases that match TRBD1. With V trimmed by 7 bases and J by 2 bases, 7 bases remained unmatched. This CDR3 has 14 residues. In germline, CDR1 is MDHEN, CDR2 SYDVKM. The CDR3 protein is CASTPEDRAYEQYF. In DNA, the CDR3 is TGTGCCAGCACCCCCGAGGACAGGGCCTACGAGCAGTACTTC.

V gene TRBV6-1 combines with J gene TRBJ2-3; 10 positions agree with TRBD1. V was pared by 5 bases and J by 1 base, with 3 bases of the junction left unmatched. Germline CDR1 reads MNHNS; CDR2 reads SASEGT. The CDR3 runs 15 residues. The CDR3 DNA reads TGTGCCAGCAGTCCTGGGACAGGGGGCACAGATACGCAGTATTTT. It encodes CASSPGTGGTDTQYF.

This chain links TRBV11-2 with TRBJ2-1; 13 bases match TRBD2. CDR1 SGHAT and CDR2 FQNNGV come from the germline V gene. J gave up 7 bases and V 4 bases, and 4 bases lay outside the gene matches. The length of the CDR3 is 15 residues. The CDR3 coding sequence is TGTGCCAGCAGCTCGGGACTAGCGGGATCGAATGAGCAGTTCTTC. It translates to CASSSGLAGSNEQFF.

V gene TRBV7-9 combines with J gene TRBJ2-5, with D unclear. Trimming shortened V by 7 bases and J by 4 bases, and 7 bases separated the two germline ends. This CDR3 spans 11 amino acids. Per germline, CDR1 SEHNR and CDR2 FQNEAQ (reference sequence). This chain's CDR3 is CASTNSETQYF. CDR3 in DNA: TGTGCCAGCACCAACTCAGAGACCCAGTACTTC.

The J gene is TRBJ1-4, the V gene TRBV28; 7 bases line up with TRBD1. The germline V gene has CDR1 MDHEN and CDR2 SYDVKM. The CDR3 extends over 14 amino acids. Trimming took 11 bases from V and 5 from J; bases not matched to a gene: 11. Here the CDR3 reads CAGSYDRENEKLFF. The CDR3 bases are TGTGCCGGCTCTTATGACAGGGAAAATGAAAAACTGTTTTTT.

The chain employs TRBV6-6 and TRBJ2-7, with 7 bases matching TRBD2. Trimming at V came to 8 bases and at J to 12 bases, leaving 19 bases not matched to a gene. The CDR3 extends over 14 amino acids. Germline CDR1 is MNHNY and CDR2 is SVGAGI (reference sequence). CDR3 bases: TGTGCCAGCCATCCGGGAGGTGGTCGACTAGTCCTGTACTTC. Translating gives CASHPGGGRLVLYF.

The J gene is TRBJ1-2, the V gene TRBV7-9; D gene uncertain. In germline, CDR1 is SEHNR, CDR2 FQNEAQ (reference sequence). V dropped 6 bases and J dropped 7 bases, with 27 bases sitting between them. This CDR3 has 17 residues. DNA of the CDR3: TGTGCCAGCAGTTTGAGCGCGGGATTTCCTTCCTCCGGTGGCTACACCTTC. As protein: CASSLSAGFPSSGGYTF.

This clone came up a few times. The rearrangement links TRBV28 to TRBJ1-1, with D possibly being TRBD1 (5 bases). Germline CDR1 is MDHEN and CDR2 is SYDVKM. V was clipped by 3 bases and J by 5 bases, with 13 bases between them. CDR3 size: 14 residues. CDR3: CASSFLPGGTEAFF. The DNA of the CDR3 is TGTGCCAGCAGTTTTCTTCCCGGGGGGACTGAAGCTTTCTTT.

J is TRBJ1-2 and V is TRBV5-1, with 8 bases aligning to TRBD1. From germline, CDR1 is SGHRS and CDR2 YFSETQ. After removal of 4 bases from V and 4 bases from J, the junction contained 12 bases not matched to a gene. This CDR3 has 16 amino acids. Here the CDR3 DNA reads TGCGCCAGCAGCCCCTGGACCGGACAGGGTTCCTATGGCTACACCTTC. This codes for CASSPWTGQGSYGYTF.

This rearrangement joins TRBV29-1 to TRBJ2-7; D is uncertain. The CDR3 runs 14 residues. CDR1 and CDR2 from the germline V gene are SQVTM and ANQGSEA. With 2 bases removed from V and 6 bases from J, the gap between germline ends came to 17 bases. The CDR3 region has the DNA TGCAGCGTTGAAATTGGTGCTCGGTTCGGCGAGCAGTACTTC. Protein product: CSVEIGARFGEQYF.

The chain has TRBV9 and TRBJ2-7, with TRBD2 matching over 7 bases. V lost 1 base and J lost 7; bases outside the gene matches: 8. The germline gives CDR1 SGDLS, CDR2 YYNGEE. The CDR3 runs to 14 residues. CDR3 sequence (DNA): TGTGCCAGCAGCGTACCCGGGATGGGAGGGGAGCAGTACTTC. Translated, it gives CASSVPGMGGEQYF.